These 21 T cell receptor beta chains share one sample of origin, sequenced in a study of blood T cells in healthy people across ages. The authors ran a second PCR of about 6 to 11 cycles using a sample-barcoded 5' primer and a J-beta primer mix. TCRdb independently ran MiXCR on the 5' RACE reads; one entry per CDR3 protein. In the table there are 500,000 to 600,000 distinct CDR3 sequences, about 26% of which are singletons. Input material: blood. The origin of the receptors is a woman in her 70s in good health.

CDR3 sequence: CASSRSGVRAFF. The CDR3 DNA reads as TGTGCCAGCAGTCGATCAGGGGTGCGGGCTTTCTTT. The chain has TRBV6-5 and TRBJ1-1; weak D call: TRBD1 (6 bases). This CDR3 is 12 amino acids long. Germline V CDR1 and CDR2: MNHEY, SVGAGI. Trimming removed 5 bases from V and 11 bases from J, with 15 bases in between.

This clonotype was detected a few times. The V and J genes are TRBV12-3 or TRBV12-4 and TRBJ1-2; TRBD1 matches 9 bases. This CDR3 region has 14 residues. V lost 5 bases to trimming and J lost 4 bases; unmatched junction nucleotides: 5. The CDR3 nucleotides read TGTGCCAGCAGTGAACAGGGGGCCCTCTATGGCTACACCTTC. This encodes CASSEQGALYGYTF.

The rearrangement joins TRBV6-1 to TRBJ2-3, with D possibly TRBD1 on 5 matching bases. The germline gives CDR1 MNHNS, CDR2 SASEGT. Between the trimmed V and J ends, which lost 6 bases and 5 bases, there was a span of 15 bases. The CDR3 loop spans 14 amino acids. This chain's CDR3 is CASRLTGREDTQYF. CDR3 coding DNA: TGTGCCAGCAGGCTAACAGGTCGAGAAGATACGCAGTATTTT.

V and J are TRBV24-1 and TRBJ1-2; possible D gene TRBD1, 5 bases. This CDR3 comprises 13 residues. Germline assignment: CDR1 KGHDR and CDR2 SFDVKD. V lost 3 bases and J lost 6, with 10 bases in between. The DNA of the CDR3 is TGTGCCACCAGTGATACGTCGGGGGATGGCTACACCTTC. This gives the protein CATSDTSGDGYTF.

The CDR3 coding sequence is TGTGCCAGCAGTTTAATTGGCATGAACACTGAAGCTTTCTTT. Translation: CASSLIGMNTEAFF. The chain is built from TRBV7-2 and TRBJ1-1; D remains ambiguous. Deletions cut 6 bases from V and 0 bases from J, with 11 bases between. The CDR3 is made up of 14 amino acids. Germline loops: CDR1 SGHTA, CDR2 FQGNSA. Variable domain in full (rest from reference TRBV7-2 and TRBJ1-1): GAGVSQSPSNKVTEKGKDVELRCDPISGHTALYWYRQSLGQGLEFLIYFQGNSAPDKSGLPSDRFSAERTGGSVSTLTIQRTQQEDSAVYLCASSLIGMNTEAFFGQGTRLTVV.

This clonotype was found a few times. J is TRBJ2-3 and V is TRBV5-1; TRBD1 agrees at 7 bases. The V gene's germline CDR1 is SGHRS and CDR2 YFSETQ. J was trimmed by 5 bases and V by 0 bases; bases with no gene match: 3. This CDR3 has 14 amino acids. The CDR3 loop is CASSLAPGGDTQYF. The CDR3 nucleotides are TGCGCCAGCAGCTTGGCTCCAGGGGGAGATACGCAGTATTTT.

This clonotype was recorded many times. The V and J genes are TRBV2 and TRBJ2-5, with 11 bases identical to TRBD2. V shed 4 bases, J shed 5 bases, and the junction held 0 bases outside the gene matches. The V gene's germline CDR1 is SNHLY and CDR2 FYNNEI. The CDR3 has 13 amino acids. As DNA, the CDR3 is TGTGCCAGCAGTGGGACTAGCGGGGAGACCCAGTACTTC. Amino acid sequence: CASSGTSGETQYF.

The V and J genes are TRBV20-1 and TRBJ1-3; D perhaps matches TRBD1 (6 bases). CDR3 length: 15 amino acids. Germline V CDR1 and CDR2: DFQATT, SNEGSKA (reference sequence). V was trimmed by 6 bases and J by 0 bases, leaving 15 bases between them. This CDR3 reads CSAKDSRASGNTIYF. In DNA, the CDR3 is TGCAGTGCGAAGGACAGTAGGGCCTCTGGAAACACCATATATTTT.

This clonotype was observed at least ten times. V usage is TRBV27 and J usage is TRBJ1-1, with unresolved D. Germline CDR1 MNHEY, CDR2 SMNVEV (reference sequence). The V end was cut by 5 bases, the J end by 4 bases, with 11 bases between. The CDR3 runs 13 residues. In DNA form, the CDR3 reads TGTGCCAGCAGTCGCGGGGTAGGCACTGAAGCTTTCTTT. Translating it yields CASSRGVGTEAFF.

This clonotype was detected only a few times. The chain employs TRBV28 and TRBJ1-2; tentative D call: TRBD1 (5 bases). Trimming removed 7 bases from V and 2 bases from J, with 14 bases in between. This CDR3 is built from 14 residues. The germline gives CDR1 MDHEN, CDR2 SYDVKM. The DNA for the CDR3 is TGTGCCAGCATACGGTCAGGGCTCAACTATGGCTACACCTTC. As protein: CASIRSGLNYGYTF.

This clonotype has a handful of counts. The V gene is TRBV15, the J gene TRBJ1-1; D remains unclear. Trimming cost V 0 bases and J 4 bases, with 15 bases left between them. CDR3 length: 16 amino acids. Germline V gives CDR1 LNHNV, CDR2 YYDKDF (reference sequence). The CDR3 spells CATSRDLPGSGTEAFF. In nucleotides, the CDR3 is TGTGCCACCAGCAGAGATCTTCCGGGGTCCGGCACTGAAGCTTTCTTT.

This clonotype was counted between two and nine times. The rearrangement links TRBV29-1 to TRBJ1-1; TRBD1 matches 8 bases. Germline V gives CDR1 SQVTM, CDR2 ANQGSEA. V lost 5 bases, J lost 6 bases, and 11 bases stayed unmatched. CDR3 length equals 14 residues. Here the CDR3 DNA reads TGCAGCGTTCTGAGGACAGGGCTCAGGGCTGAAGCTTTCTTT. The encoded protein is CSVLRTGLRAEAFF.

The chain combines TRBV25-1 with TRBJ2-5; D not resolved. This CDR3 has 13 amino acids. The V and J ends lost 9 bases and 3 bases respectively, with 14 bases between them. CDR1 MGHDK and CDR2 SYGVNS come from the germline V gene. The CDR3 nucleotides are TGTGCCAGTAACAAGGCCGCGGAAGAGACCCAGTACTTC. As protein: CASNKAAEETQYF. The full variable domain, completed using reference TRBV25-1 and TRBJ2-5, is EADIYQTPRYLVIGTGKKITLECSQTMGHDKMYWYQQDPGMELHLIHYSYGVNSTEKGDLSSESTVSRIRTEHFPLTLESARPSHTSQYLCASNKAAEETQYFGPGTRLLVL.

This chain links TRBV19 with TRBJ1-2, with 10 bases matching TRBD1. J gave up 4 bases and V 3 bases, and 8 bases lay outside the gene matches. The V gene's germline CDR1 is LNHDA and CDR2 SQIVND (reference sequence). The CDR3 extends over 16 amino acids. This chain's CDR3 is CASSIGQGVNTYGYTF. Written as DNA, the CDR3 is TGTGCCAGTAGTATCGGACAGGGGGTGAATACCTATGGCTACACCTTC.

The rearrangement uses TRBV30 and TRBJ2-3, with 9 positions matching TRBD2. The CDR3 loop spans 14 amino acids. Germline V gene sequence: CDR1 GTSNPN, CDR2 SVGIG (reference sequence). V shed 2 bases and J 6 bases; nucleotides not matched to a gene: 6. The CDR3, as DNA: TGTGCCTGGAGTTCATCCCTAGCGGGGGATACGCAGTATTTT. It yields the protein CAWSSSLAGDTQYF.

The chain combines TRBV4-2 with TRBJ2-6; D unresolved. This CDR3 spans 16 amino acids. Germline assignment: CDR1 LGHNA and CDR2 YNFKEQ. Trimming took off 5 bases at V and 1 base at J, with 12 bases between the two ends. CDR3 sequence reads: CASSFHLASGANVLTF. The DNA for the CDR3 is TGTGCCAGCAGCTTCCATTTGGCTTCTGGGGCCAACGTCCTGACTTTC.

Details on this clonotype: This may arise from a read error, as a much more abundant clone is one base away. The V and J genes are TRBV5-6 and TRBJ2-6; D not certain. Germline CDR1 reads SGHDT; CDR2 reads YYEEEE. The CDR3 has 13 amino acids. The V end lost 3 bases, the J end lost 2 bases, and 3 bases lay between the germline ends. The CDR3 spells CASSWAGANVLTF. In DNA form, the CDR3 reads TGTGCCAGCAGCTGGGCTGGGGCCAACGTCCTGACTTTC.

The CDR3 coding sequence is TGTGCCAGCAGCTACACGGGACAGGATAATGAAAAACTGTTTTTT. Its protein is CASSYTGQDNEKLFF. The chain recombines TRBV7-6 with TRBJ1-4; 8 bases line up with TRBD1. Trimming removed 4 bases from V and 4 bases from J; junction bases left unmatched: 5. CDR1 is SGHVS, CDR2 FNYEAQ, per germline. The CDR3 loop spans 15 amino acids.

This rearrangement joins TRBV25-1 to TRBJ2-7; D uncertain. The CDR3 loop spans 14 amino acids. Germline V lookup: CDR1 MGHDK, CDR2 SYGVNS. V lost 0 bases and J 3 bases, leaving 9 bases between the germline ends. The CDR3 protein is CASSEYATGYEQYF. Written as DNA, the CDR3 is TGTGCCAGCAGTGAATATGCGACGGGCTACGAGCAGTACTTC.

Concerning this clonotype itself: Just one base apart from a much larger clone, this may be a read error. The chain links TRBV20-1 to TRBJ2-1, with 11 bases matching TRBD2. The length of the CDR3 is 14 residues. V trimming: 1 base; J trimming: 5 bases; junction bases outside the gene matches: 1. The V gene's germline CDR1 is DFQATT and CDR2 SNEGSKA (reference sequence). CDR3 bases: TGCAGTGCTAGAGCACTAGCGGGGGACAATGAGCAGTTCTTC. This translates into CSARALAGDNEQFF.

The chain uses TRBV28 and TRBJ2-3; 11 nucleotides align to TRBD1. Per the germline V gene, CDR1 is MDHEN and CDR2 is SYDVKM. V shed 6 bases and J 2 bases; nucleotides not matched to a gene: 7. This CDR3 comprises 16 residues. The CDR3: CASSKGQGVFTDTQYF. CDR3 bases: TGTGCCAGCAGCAAGGGACAGGGGGTTTTCACAGATACGCAGTATTTT.